The entry below gives a single TCR beta chain sequence along with its context. Clones were sequenced by immunoSEQ multiplex PCR, and TCRdb holds only the in-frame ones, with some missing. The sample carries about 77,000 clones, around 83% recorded once. This sample was included in a study of OX40 agonist ivuxolimab in advanced cancers. The specimen was CD4+ or CD8+ T cells sorted from blood, collected in a trial of the OX40 agonist ivuxolimab. The receptor's source is an adult with an advanced solid tumor such as melanoma, head and neck, liver or kidney cancer.

The CDR3 region is CASRGTFNYGYTF. The CDR3 DNA follows: TGTGCCAGCAGGGGGACCTTTAACTATGGCTACACCTTC. V and J are TRBV2 and TRBJ1-2; D may be TRBD1 (5 bases). The V gene's germline CDR1 is SNHLY and CDR2 FYNNEI. This CDR3 has 13 amino acids. V was clipped by 6 bases and J by 1 base, with 9 bases between them.